The 15 T cell receptor beta chains reported below all come from one sample, sequenced in a study of blood T cell repertoires in COVID-19. Profiling relied on immunoSEQ multiplex PCR, and the TCRdb table lists in-frame clones only, not all of them. The table lists under 250,000 clones, about nine tenths of them singletons. Sequenced input: peripheral blood. The receptors shown here come from a woman aged 60-75 years with acute or convalescent COVID-19.

The V gene is TRBV3-1 (or the pseudogene TRBV3-2), the J gene TRBJ1-6; D might be TRBD1 (5 bases). This CDR3 has 16 amino acids. Germline values: CDR1 LGHDT, CDR2 YNNKEL (reference sequence). Trimming shortened V by 4 bases and J by 7 bases, and 17 bases separated the two germline ends. Here the CDR3 DNA reads TGTGCCAGCAGCCGGACATGGGACTCCCAAAATTCACCCCTCCACTTT. This codes for CASSRTWDSQNSPLHF.

The rearrangement uses TRBV5-6 and TRBJ1-3; unclear D gene. This CDR3 comprises 15 residues. From germline, CDR1 is SGHDT and CDR2 YYEEEE. The V and J ends lost 1 base and 0 bases respectively, with 8 bases between them. The DNA of the CDR3 is TGTGCCAGCAGCTTGCTGGGGAGCTCTGGAAACACCATATATTTT. This translates into CASSLLGSSGNTIYF. Full variable domain (rest looked up from reference TRBV5-6 and TRBJ1-3): DAGVTQSPTHLIKTRGQQVTLRCSPKSGHDTVSWYQQALGQGPQFIFQYYEEEERQRGNFPDRFSGHQFPNYSSELNVNALLLGDSALYLCASSLLGSSGNTIYFGEGSWLTVV.

The rearrangement joins TRBV7-9 to TRBJ1-5, with 9 bases aligning to TRBD1. J lost 2 bases, V lost 1 base, and 0 bases had no gene match. Germline CDR1 and CDR2: SEHNR and FQNEAQ (reference sequence). The CDR3 extends over 15 amino acids. The chain's CDR3 is CASSLGTGGNQPQHF. The CDR3 nucleotides read TGTGCCAGCAGCTTAGGGACAGGGGGCAATCAGCCCCAGCATTTT.

J is TRBJ1-2 and V is TRBV19; no firm D call. The CDR3 contains 11 residues. Per the germline V gene, CDR1 is LNHDA and CDR2 is SQIVND (reference sequence). V dropped 7 bases and J dropped 2 bases, with 5 bases sitting between them. CDR3 nucleotides: TGTGCCAGTACCTTCAACTATGGCTACACCTTC. Residues: CASTFNYGYTF.

V is TRBV5-1 and J is TRBJ1-5; TRBD1 might be the D (6 bases). The CDR3 spans 13 residues. Germline V CDR1 and CDR2: SGHRS, YFSETQ. V dropped 0 bases and J dropped 10 bases, with 11 bases sitting between them. The CDR3 is CASSLVGGGPQHF. The DNA for the CDR3 is TGCGCCAGCAGCTTGGTTGGGGGCGGACCCCAGCATTTT. Variable domain in full (rest from reference TRBV5-1 and TRBJ1-5): KAGVTQTPRYLIKTRGQQVTLSCSPISGHRSVSWYQQTPGQGLQFLFEYFSETQRNKGNFPGRFSGRQFSNSRSEMNVSTLELGDSALYLCASSLVGGGPQHFGDGTRLSIL.

This chain links TRBV7-9 with TRBJ2-5, with a tentative D call TRBD2 (5 bases). V was shortened by 6 bases and J by 5 bases, with 13 bases between the two germline ends. This CDR3 is 13 amino acids long. The germline V gene has CDR1 SEHNR and CDR2 FQNEAQ (reference sequence). The DNA for the CDR3 is TGTGCCAGCAGTCCCAACTCGGGGGAGACCCAGTACTTC. Amino acid sequence: CASSPNSGETQYF.

This rearrangement joins TRBV6-2 or TRBV6-3 to TRBJ2-7; D is possibly TRBD1 (5 bases). Germline V gene lookup returns CDR1 MNHEY and CDR2 SVGEGT. Trimming pared 6 bases from V and 0 bases from J, leaving 18 bases between. This CDR3 is built from 16 residues. The CDR3 DNA reads TGTGCCAGCAGCCCCCAGGTCGGACACATCTCCTACGAGCAGTACTTC. Translating gives CASSPQVGHISYEQYF.

In its sample, this clone was seen a few times. This sequence joins TRBV7-2 and TRBJ2-7; D might be TRBD1 (5 bases). Germline V lookup: CDR1 SGHTA, CDR2 FQGNSA. The CDR3 runs to 11 residues. V was cut by 5 bases and J by 3 bases, with 5 bases left in between. CDR3 coding DNA: TGTGCCAGCAGCGGACACTACGAGCAGTACTTC. Protein sequence: CASSGHYEQYF.

This clone was counted a few times. The chain joins TRBV21-1 to TRBJ1-6; TRBD1, as called in the table, went unchecked against the DNA. TRBV21-1 corresponds to a pseudogene. The CDR3 is made up of 15 amino acids. The CDR3 DNA sequence: TGTGCCAGCAGCAAAGAGGGACAGGACGTTCTGGCCCTCCACTTT. This encodes CASSKEGQDVLALHF.

The rearrangement links TRBV28 to TRBJ2-1; 8 nucleotides line up with TRBD2. The CDR3 has 15 residues. Germline-derived CDR1 and CDR2 are MDHEN and SYDVKM. With 5 bases clipped from V and 2 bases from J, the junction kept 5 bases outside the gene matches. CDR3 DNA: TGTGCCAGCAGTGAGCCTAGCGGGCCCTACAATGAGCAGTTCTTC. Translating gives CASSEPSGPYNEQFF.

This clone was seen once. This chain joins TRBV7-2 and TRBJ2-4, with TRBD1 identical over 9 bases. Germline-derived CDR1 and CDR2 are SGHTA and FQGNSA. This CDR3 is 14 amino acids long. With 1 base clipped from V and 12 bases from J, the junction kept 7 bases outside the gene matches. CDR3 sequence reads: CASSLDPTGGPQYF. CDR3 in DNA: TGTGCCAGCAGCTTAGATCCCACAGGGGGCCCTCAGTACTTC.

V and J are TRBV14 and TRBJ1-4; a possible D gene is TRBD1 (6 bases). Trimming took 2 bases from V and 13 from J, leaving 14 bases between them. This CDR3 is built from 13 residues. CDR1 and CDR2 (germline): SGHDN, FVKESK. The CDR3 coding sequence is TGTGCCAGCAGCCAAATGAGGGGGATTAGACTGTTTTTT. It encodes CASSQMRGIRLFF. Full variable domain (rest looked up from reference TRBV14 and TRBJ1-4): EAGVTQFPSHSVIEKGQTVTLRCDPISGHDNLYWYRRVMGKEIKFLLHFVKESKQDESGMPNNRFLAERTGGTYSTLKVQPAELEDSGVYFCASSQMRGIRLFFGSGTQLSVL.

V gene TRBV28 combines with J gene TRBJ1-5; 9 bases are a match to TRBD1. The CDR3 has 15 residues. Germline V gene lookup returns CDR1 MDHEN and CDR2 SYDVKM. Losses at the gene ends were 2 bases for V and 2 bases for J; bases not matched to a gene: 1. In DNA, the CDR3 is TGTGCCAGCAGTTTAAGGACAGGGGGCAATCAGCCCCAGCATTTT. This translates into CASSLRTGGNQPQHF.

This clone came up a few times. The V gene is TRBV5-1, the J gene TRBJ2-7, with TRBD1 as a possible D gene (6 bases). The ends were cut back, 2 bases at V and 2 bases at J, with 11 bases in the middle. This CDR3 comprises 14 residues. In germline, CDR1 is SGHRS, CDR2 YFSETQ. CDR3 amino acids: CASSFPTGTYEQYF. CDR3 coding DNA: TGCGCCAGCAGCTTCCCAACAGGGACCTACGAGCAGTACTTC.

The CDR3 loop is CAWSDLRGQGSTGELFF. For the CDR3, the DNA is TGTGCCTGGAGTGATTTAAGGGGACAGGGGAGCACCGGGGAGCTGTTTTTT. This chain links TRBV30 with TRBJ2-2; 10 bases match TRBD1. The CDR3 is made up of 17 amino acids. The germline V gene has CDR1 GTSNPN and CDR2 SVGIG (reference sequence). With V trimmed by 1 base and J by 4 bases, 9 bases remained unmatched.